This T cell receptor (beta chain) was recorded in a study of T cell responses to AZD1222 COVID-19 vaccine. Study-wide points: Repertoires were collected only later (after the peak T cell response had occurred).

As concerns this clone: Antigen specificity is unknown.

Germline V gene lookup returns CDR1 SGHTA and CDR2 FQGNSA. This CDR3 has 15 residues. The junction had 8 bases not matched to a gene; V was cut back by 5 bases and J by 4 bases. Assay: immunoSEQ multiplex PCR; the TCRdb copy retains only in-frame clones and omits some. The sample has 100,000 to 150,000 clones; around nine tenths are singletons. The genes are TRBV7-2 and TRBJ1-1, with 9 bases aligning to TRBD1. The sequence derives from an adult in good health. The sequences come from peripheral blood, collected on day 0 of AZD1222 vaccination. The CDR3, as DNA: TGTGCCAGCAGCCCGAGGACAGGGGCGGGCACTGAAGCTTTCTTT. Translated: CASSPRTGAGTEAFF.